This T cell receptor beta chain was sequenced during a study of T-cell memory formation after mild COVID-19. The study, taken as a whole, reports: CM and EM subsets held most contracting CD4+ clones; EMRA held CD8+ ones. Whether day 37 second-wave clones are SARS-CoV-2-specific was not confirmed. The finding that pre-infection memory included some responding clones suggested that cross-reactive memory joined.

The length of the CDR3 is 15 residues. The V gene lost 10 bases and the J gene lost 3 bases, with 21 bases spanning the gap. Libraries for TCRalpha and TCRbeta carried sample barcodes and unique molecular identifiers via 5'RACE. TCRdb re-called the 5' RACE reads through MiXCR, storing one row per CDR3 protein. Counted here are under 300,000 distinct CDR3 sequences, around 10% occurring once; the ten biggest clones make up 22%. Concerning this clonotype itself: Its antigen remains unidentified.

The TCR originated in a young man who had mild COVID-19 (a few samples of this study predate the infection). Cell type and time point are not known. This sequence joins TRBV12-3 or TRBV12-4 and TRBJ1-2, with D possibly matching TRBD1 (5 bases). The sequenced sample consisted of PBMCs or a T cell subset sorted from them (not recorded which). The CDR3 is CATGLRNSPYYGYTF. The CDR3 region has the DNA TGTGCCACGGGACTCCGGAACTCCCCCTACTATGGCTACACCTTC.